This T cell receptor (beta chain) was captured in a study of Graves' ophthalmopathy and Graves' hyperthyroidism. Overall study: Upon initial diagnosis and before any treatment, peripheral blood was collected.

Amplified TCR beta CDR3 regions were obtained using RNA transcripts as template. Second-round multiplex PCR came after first-round RT-PCR with HTBI primers. TCRdb reprocessed the multiplex PCR reads with MiXCR, giving one entry per CDR3 protein. The sample yields some 160,000 distinct CDR3 sequences, approximately 40% seen once. As to this clonotype: The antigen is unknown.

Study results and limitations: Classification of ophthalmopathy versus stable hyperthyroidism by a 13-signature model yielded just under 90% sensitivity and about 83% specificity. The model predicted ophthalmopathy progression with about 69% sensitivity and around 72% specificity.

V was pared by 1 base and J by 3 bases, with 10 bases between. Germline values: CDR1 SNHLY, CDR2 FYNNEI. This CDR3 has 14 amino acids. The sequenced material came from peripheral blood. The receptor's source is a man aged 25 to 45 with Graves' ophthalmopathy. The J gene is TRBJ2-7, the V gene TRBV2; TRBD1 might be the D (5 bases). CDR3 protein: CASSEGAGNYEQYF. CDR3 sequence (DNA): TGTGCCAGCAGTGAAGGAGCAGGGAACTACGAGCAGTACTTC.